The clone carrying this T cell receptor (beta chain) was seen at least ten times. Its matching antigen is unknown. Trimming at V came to 2 bases and at J to 0 bases, leaving 6 bases not matched to a gene. The germline V gene encodes CDR1 DFQATT and CDR2 SNEGSKA (reference sequence). This CDR3 is 15 amino acids long. This record comes from a study of response to subunit inactivated influenza vaccine. Whole-study findings and limits: Authors suggested each seasonal flu vaccination may recruit only limited numbers of new T cells.

TCRdb analysed the RT-PCR reads with MiXCR anew, one entry per CDR3 protein. The sample has over 400,000 distinct CDR3 sequences; over 9.5% are singletons. The sequencing here drew on PBMCs from blood, taken roughly 45 days after vaccination. The chain joins TRBV20-1 to TRBJ2-5; 7 positions match TRBD2. The receptor was isolated from a man in his forties or fifties who received an inactivated influenza vaccine. In DNA, the CDR3 is TGCAGTGCTAGATCGCTAGCGGATCACCAAGAGACCCAGTACTTC. Its protein product is CSARSLADHQETQYF.